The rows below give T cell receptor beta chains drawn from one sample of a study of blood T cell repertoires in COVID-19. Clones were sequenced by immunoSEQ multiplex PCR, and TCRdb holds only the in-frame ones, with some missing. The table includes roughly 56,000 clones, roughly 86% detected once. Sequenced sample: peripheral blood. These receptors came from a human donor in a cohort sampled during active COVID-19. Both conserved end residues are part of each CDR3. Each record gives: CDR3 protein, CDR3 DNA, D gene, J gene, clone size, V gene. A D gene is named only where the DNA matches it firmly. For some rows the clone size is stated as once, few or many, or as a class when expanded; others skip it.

CAIRLHSQETQYF | TGTGCCATCAGGCTCCACAGCCAAGAAACCCAGTACTTC | NA | TRBJ2-5 | NA | TRBV10-3
CATGLAGDPTDTQYF | TGTGCCACCGGACTAGCGGGAGACCCCACAGATACGCAGTATTTT | TRBD2 | TRBJ2-3 | NA | TRBV10-3
CASSAAGVSTDTQYF | TGTGCCAGCTCTGCCGCAGGGGTAAGCACAGATACGCAGTATTTT | NA | TRBJ2-3 | NA | TRBV28
CASSEGGLAVSTDTQYF | TGTGCCAGCAGCGAGGGGGGACTAGCGGTTAGCACAGATACGCAGTATTTT | TRBD2 | TRBJ2-3 | NA | TRBV9
CATSFQGSGYTF | TGTGCCACCAGCTTCCAGGGTTCTGGCTACACCTTC | NA | TRBJ1-2 | few | TRBV24-1
CSASPRDRPNQPQHF | TGCAGTGCTAGTCCCCGGGACAGGCCTAATCAGCCCCAGCATTTT | TRBD1 | TRBJ1-5 | NA | TRBV20-1
CASSYTSGSRGGELFF | TGCGCCAGCAGCTATACTAGCGGGAGCCGCGGCGGGGAGCTGTTTTTT | TRBD2 | TRBJ2-2 | NA | TRBV5-1
CAWSPLRTGIGVDTQYF | TGTGCCTGGAGTCCCCTTCGAACAGGGATCGGTGTAGATACGCAGTATTTT | NA | TRBJ2-3 | NA | TRBV30
CASSAGTGRSYEQYF | TGTGCCAGCAGCGCGGGGACAGGGAGGTCCTACGAGCAGTACTTC | TRBD1 | TRBJ2-7 | NA | TRBV9
CASSSSITSADEQYF | TGTGCCAGCAGTTCAAGCATTACTAGCGCAGACGAGCAGTACTTC | TRBD2 | TRBJ2-7 | NA | TRBV27
CASSLLAGLNEQYF | TGTGCCAGCAGCTTACTAGCGGGATTAAACGAGCAGTACTTC | TRBD2 | TRBJ2-7 | NA | TRBV7-6
CASSTRQSNEQFF | TGTGCCAGTAGTACCCGACAAAGCAATGAGCAGTTCTTC | NA | TRBJ2-1 | NA | TRBV19
CASSPPDRGRANYGYTF | TGTGCCAGCAGCCCCCCGGACAGGGGGCGAGCTAACTATGGCTACACCTTC | TRBD1 | TRBJ1-2 | few | TRBV7-2
CASSPTGRGTDTQYF | TGTGCCAGCAGCCCCACCGGCCGGGGCACAGATACGCAGTATTTT | NA | TRBJ2-3 | NA | TRBV7-2
CATVGTSGGEQYF | TGTGCCACCGTAGGGACTAGCGGGGGCGAGCAGTACTTC | TRBD2 | TRBJ2-7 | NA | TRBV19
CASSLDREKLFF | TGCGCCAGCAGCCTGGACAGGGAAAAACTGTTTTTT | TRBD1 | TRBJ1-4 | NA | TRBV5-1
CASSQEKSDGYTF | TGTGCCAGCAGCCAAGAAAAGTCGGATGGCTACACCTTC | NA | TRBJ1-2 | NA | TRBV3-1/TRBV3-2
CASSPEVQDYNEQFF | TGTGCCAGCTCACCTGAGGTCCAAGACTACAATGAGCAGTTCTTC | NA | TRBJ2-1 | NA | TRBV18
CASSLVPGGGYEQYF | TGTGCCAGCAGCTTAGTTCCAGGGGGCGGTTACGAGCAGTACTTC | TRBD1 | TRBJ2-7 | NA | TRBV7-2
CASSPRTGLETQYF | TGTGCCAGCAGTCCCCGGACAGGGCTAGAGACCCAGTACTTC | TRBD1 | TRBJ2-5 | NA | TRBV3-1/TRBV3-2
CASSPRTGETEAFF | TGTGCCAGCTCACCGCGGACAGGGGAAACTGAAGCTTTCTTT | TRBD1 | TRBJ1-1 | NA | TRBV18
CASSFGGQKYGYTF | TGTGCCAGCAGTTTCGGGGGGCAAAAGTATGGCTACACCTTC | NA | TRBJ1-2 | NA | TRBV28
CASSLALAGPTNEQFF | TGCGCCAGCAGCTTGGCGCTAGCGGGCCCGACGAATGAGCAGTTCTTC | TRBD2 | TRBJ2-1 | NA | TRBV5-1
CASSFSGTGGEETQYF | TGCGCCAGCAGCTTTTCCGGGACAGGGGGCGAGGAGACCCAGTACTTC | TRBD1 | TRBJ2-5 | NA | TRBV5-1
CASSLAPRNSYEQYF | TGTGCCAGCAGCTTGGCCCCCAGGAACTCCTACGAGCAGTACTTC | NA | TRBJ2-7 | NA | TRBV5-6
CASLSSLGLAGPGGNIQYF | TGTGCCAGCCTATCCTCGCTGGGACTAGCTGGACCCGGGGGAAACATTCAGTACTTC | TRBD2 | TRBJ2-4 | NA | TRBV28
CASSGPGEQYF | TGCGCCAGCAGTGGCCCAGGGGAGCAGTACTTC | NA | TRBJ2-7 | NA | TRBV10-2
CASKWTGTGETQYF | TGTGCCAGCAAGTGGACGGGTACGGGGGAGACCCAGTACTTC | NA | TRBJ2-5 | NA | TRBV19
CASSQVRSDNEQFF | TGTGCCAGCAGCCAAGTACGGAGTGACAATGAGCAGTTCTTC | NA | TRBJ2-1 | NA | TRBV3-1/TRBV3-2
CASRDTRYRGNQPQHF | TGCGCCAGCAGAGACACGCGTTACAGGGGGAATCAGCCCCAGCATTTT | TRBD1 | TRBJ1-5 | NA | TRBV4-1
CASSPGNRPGYGYTF | TGTGCCAGCAGTCCGGGGAATCGGCCCGGCTATGGCTACACCTTC | NA | TRBJ1-2 | NA | TRBV27
CASSAAGTSKKTQYF | TGTGCCAGCAGTGCCGCCGGGACTAGTAAGAAGACCCAGTACTTC | TRBD2 | TRBJ2-5 | NA | TRBV28
CASSKKAGDYEQYF | TGTGCCAGTAGTAAAAAAGCGGGAGACTACGAGCAGTACTTC | TRBD2 | TRBJ2-7 | NA | TRBV19
CASSHGQGAFNEQFF | TGTGCCAGCAGTCACGGACAGGGGGCATTTAATGAGCAGTTCTTC | TRBD1 | TRBJ2-1 | NA | TRBV6-2/TRBV6-3
CASGRTGGVGNQPQHF | TGTGCTAGTGGTCGAACAGGGGGGGTTGGCAATCAGCCCCAGCATTTT | TRBD1 | TRBJ1-5 | NA | TRBV12-5
CSVGTGEGYTF | TGCAGCGTCGGGACAGGGGAAGGCTACACCTTC | TRBD1 | TRBJ1-2 | NA | TRBV29-1
CASSEALRQKDGYTF | TGTGCCAGCAGTGAAGCGCTTCGACAGAAGGATGGCTACACCTTC | NA | TRBJ1-2 | once | TRBV6-1